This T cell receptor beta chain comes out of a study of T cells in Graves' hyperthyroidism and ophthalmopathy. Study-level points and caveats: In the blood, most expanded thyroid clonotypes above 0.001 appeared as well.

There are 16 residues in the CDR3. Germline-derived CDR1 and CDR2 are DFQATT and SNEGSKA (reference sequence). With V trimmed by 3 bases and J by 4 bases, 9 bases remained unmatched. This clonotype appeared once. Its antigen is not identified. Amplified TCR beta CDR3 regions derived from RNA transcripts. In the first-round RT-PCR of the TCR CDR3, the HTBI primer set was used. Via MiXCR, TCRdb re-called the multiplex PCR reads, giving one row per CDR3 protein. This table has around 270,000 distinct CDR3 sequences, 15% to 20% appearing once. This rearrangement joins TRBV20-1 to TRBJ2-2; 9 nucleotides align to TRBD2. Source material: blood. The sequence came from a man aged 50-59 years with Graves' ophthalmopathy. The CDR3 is CSARDIAGAGTGELFF. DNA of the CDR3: TGCAGTGCTAGGGATATAGCGGGAGCGGGCACCGGGGAGCTGTTTTTT.